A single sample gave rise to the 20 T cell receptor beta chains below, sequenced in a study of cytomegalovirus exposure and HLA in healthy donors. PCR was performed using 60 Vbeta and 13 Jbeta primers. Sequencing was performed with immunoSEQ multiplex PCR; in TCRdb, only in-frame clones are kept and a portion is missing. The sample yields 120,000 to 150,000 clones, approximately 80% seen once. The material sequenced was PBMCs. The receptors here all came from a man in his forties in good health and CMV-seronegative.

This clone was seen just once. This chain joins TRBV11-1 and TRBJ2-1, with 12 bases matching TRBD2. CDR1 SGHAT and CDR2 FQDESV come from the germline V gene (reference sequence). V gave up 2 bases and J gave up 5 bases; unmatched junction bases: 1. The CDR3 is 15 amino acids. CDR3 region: CASSLLAGGHNEQFF. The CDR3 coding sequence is TGTGCCAGCAGCTTACTAGCGGGGGGGCACAATGAGCAGTTCTTC.

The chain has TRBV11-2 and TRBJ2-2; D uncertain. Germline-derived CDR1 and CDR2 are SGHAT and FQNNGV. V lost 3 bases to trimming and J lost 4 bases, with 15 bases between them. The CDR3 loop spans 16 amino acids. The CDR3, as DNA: TGTGCCAGCAGCTTCCTAGATCCATTAGGCACCGGGGAGCTGTTTTTT. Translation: CASSFLDPLGTGELFF. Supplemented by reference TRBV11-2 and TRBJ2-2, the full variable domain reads EAGVAQSPRYKIIEKRQSVAFWCNPISGHATLYWYQQILGQGPKLLIQFQNNGVVDDSQLPKDRFSAERLKGVDSTLKIQPAKLEDSAVYLCASSFLDPLGTGELFFGEGSRLTVL.

DNA of the CDR3: TGTGCCAGCAGTTCCCAGGACCGGTACGGGGGGAAACTGTTTTTT. Translation: CASSSQDRYGGKLFF. J is TRBJ1-4 and V is TRBV28; a weak D match, TRBD1 (5 bases). The V end lost 4 bases, the J end lost 11 bases, and 20 bases lay between the germline ends. The CDR3 spans 15 residues. Germline V lookup: CDR1 MDHEN, CDR2 SYDVKM.

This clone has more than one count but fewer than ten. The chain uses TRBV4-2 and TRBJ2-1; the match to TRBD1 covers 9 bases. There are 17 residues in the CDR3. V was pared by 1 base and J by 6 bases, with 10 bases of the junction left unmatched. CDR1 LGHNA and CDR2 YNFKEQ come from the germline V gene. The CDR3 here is CASSQAPTGGPINEQFF. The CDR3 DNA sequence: TGTGCCAGCAGCCAAGCCCCGACAGGGGGACCTATCAATGAGCAGTTCTTC.

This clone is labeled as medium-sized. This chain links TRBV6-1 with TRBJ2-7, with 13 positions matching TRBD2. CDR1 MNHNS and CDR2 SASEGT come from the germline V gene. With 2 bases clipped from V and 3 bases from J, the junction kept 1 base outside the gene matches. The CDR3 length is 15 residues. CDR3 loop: CASSERTSGSYEQYF. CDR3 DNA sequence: TGTGCCAGCAGTGAAAGGACTAGCGGGAGCTACGAGCAGTACTTC.

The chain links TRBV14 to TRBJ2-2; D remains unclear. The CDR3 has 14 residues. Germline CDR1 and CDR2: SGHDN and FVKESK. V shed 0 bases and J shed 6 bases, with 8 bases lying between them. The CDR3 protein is CASSQDLRSGELFF. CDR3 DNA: TGTGCCAGCAGCCAAGACCTCAGATCCGGGGAGCTGTTTTTT.

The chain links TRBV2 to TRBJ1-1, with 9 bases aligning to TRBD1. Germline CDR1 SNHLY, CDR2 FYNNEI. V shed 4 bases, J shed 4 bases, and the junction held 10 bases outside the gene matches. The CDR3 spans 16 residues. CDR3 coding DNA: TGTGCCAGCAGTGCTCAAGGGACAGGGACCGGCACTGAAGCTTTCTTT. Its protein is CASSAQGTGTGTEAFF.

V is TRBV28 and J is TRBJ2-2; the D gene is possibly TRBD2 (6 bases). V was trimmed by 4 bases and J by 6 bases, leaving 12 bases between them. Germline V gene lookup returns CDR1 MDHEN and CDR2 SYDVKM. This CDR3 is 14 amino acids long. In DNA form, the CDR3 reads TGTGCCAGCAGTTGGGACCGGAGGGCCGGGGAGCTGTTTTTT. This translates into CASSWDRRAGELFF.

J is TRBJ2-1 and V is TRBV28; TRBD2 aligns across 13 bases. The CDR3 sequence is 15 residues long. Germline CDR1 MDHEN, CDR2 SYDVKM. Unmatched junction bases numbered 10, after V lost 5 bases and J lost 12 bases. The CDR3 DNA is TGTGCCAGCAGTCCCCAGGGACTAGCGGGGACTGGGCAGTTCTTC. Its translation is CASSPQGLAGTGQFF.

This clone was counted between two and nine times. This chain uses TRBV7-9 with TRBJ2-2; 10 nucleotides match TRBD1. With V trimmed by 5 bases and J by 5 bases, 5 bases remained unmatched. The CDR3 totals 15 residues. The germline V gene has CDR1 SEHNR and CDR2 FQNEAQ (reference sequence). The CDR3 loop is CASSRTGGDTGELFF. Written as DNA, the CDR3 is TGTGCCAGCAGCCGGACAGGGGGGGATACCGGGGAGCTGTTTTTT. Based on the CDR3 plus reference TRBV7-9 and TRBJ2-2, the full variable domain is DTGVSQNPRHKITKRGQNVTFRCDPISEHNRLYWYRQTLGQGPEFLTYFQNEAQLEKSRLLSDRFSAERPKGSFSTLEIQRTEQGDSAMYLCASSRTGGDTGELFFGEGSRLTVL.

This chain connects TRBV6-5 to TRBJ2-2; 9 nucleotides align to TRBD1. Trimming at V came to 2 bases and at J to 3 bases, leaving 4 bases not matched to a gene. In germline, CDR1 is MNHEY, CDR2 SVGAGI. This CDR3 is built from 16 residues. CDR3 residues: CASSYGGQGYTGELFF. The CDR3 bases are TGTGCCAGCAGTTACGGGGGACAGGGTTACACCGGGGAGCTGTTTTTT.

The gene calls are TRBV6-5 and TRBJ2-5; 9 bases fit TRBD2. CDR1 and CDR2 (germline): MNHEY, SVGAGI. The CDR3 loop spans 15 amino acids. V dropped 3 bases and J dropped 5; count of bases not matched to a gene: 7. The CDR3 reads CASSYSGSGRETQYF. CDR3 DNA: TGTGCCAGCAGTTATAGCGGGAGTGGGAGGGAGACCCAGTACTTC.

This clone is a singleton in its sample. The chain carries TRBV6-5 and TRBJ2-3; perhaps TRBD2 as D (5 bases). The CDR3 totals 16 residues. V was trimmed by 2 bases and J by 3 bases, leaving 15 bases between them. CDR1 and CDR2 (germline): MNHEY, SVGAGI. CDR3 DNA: TGTGCCAGCAGTTACGGGCGGACTCCGACTACAGATACGCAGTATTTT. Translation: CASSYGRTPTTDTQYF.

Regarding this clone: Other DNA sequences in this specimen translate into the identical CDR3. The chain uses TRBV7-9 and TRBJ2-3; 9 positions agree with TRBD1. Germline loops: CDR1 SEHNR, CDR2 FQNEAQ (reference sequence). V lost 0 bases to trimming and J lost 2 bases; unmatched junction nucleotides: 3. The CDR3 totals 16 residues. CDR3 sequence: CASSLAWTGATDTQYF. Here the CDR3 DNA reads TGTGCCAGCAGCTTAGCCTGGACAGGGGCCACAGATACGCAGTATTTT.

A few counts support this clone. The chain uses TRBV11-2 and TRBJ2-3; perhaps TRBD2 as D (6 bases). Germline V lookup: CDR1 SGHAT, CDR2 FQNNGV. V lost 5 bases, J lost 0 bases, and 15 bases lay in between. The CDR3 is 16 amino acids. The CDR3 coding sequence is TGTGCCAGCAGCCCCGGGCCAGCGGGCAGCACAGATACGCAGTATTTT. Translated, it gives CASSPGPAGSTDTQYF.

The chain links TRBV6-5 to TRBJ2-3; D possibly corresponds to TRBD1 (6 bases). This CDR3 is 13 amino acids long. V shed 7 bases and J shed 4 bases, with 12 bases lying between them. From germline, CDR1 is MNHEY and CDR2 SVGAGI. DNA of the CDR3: TGTGCCAGCACCCCCGCAGGGGCAGATACGCAGTATTTT. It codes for CASTPAGADTQYF.

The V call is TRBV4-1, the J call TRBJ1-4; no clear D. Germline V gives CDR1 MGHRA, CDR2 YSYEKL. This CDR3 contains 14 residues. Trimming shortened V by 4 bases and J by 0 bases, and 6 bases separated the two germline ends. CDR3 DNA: TGCGCCAGCAGCCTCCCTGCAACTAATGAAAAACTGTTTTTT. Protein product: CASSLPATNEKLFF.

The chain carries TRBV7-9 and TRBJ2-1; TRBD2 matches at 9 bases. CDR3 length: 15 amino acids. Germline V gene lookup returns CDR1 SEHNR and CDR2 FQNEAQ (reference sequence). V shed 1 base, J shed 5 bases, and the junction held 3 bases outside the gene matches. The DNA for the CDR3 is TGTGCCAGCAGCTTAGTTCCTAGCGGGGACAATGAGCAGTTCTTC. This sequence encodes CASSLVPSGDNEQFF.

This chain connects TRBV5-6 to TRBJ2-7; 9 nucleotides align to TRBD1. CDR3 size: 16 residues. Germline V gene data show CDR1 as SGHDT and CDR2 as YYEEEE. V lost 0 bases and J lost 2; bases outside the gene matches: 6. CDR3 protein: CASSLAGDRAPYEQYF. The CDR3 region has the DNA TGTGCCAGCAGCTTGGCCGGGGACAGGGCACCCTACGAGCAGTACTTC.

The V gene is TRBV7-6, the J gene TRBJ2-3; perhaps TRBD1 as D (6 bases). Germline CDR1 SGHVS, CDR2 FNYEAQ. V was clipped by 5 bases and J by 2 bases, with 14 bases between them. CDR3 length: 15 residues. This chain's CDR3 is CASSTGQTYTDTQYF. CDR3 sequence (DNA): TGTGCCAGCAGCACCGGACAGACATACACAGATACGCAGTATTTT.